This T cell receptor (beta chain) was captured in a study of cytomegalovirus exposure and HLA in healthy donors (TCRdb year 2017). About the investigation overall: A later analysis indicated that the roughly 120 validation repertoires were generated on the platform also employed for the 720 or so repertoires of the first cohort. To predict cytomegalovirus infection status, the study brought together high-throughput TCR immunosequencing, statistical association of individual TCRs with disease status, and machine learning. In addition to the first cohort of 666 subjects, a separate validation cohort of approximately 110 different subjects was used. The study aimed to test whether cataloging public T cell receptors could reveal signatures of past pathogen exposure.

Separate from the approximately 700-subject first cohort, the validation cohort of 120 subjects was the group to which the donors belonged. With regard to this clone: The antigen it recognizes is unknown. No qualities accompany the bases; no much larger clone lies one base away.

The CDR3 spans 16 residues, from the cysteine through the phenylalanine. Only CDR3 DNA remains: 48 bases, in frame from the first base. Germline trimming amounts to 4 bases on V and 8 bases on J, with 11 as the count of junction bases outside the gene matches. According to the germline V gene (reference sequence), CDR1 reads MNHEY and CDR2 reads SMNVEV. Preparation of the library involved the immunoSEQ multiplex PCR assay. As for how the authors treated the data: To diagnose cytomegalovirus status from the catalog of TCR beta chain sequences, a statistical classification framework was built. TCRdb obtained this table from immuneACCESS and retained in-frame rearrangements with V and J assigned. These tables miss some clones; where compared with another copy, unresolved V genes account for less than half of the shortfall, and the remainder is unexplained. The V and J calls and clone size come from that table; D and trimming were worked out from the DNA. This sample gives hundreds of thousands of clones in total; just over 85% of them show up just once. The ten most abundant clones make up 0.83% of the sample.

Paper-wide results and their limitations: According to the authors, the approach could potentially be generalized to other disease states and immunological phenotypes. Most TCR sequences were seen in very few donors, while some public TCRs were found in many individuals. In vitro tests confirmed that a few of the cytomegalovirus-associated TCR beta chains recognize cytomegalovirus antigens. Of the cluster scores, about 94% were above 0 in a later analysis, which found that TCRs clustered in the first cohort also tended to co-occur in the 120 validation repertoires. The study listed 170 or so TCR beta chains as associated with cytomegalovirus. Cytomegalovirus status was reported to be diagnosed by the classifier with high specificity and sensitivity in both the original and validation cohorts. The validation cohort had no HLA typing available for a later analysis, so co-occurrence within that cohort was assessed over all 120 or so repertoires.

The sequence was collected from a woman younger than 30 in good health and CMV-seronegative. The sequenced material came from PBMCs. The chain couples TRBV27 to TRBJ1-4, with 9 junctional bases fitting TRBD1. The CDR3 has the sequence CASSSAPRDRVEKLFF. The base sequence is TGTGCCAGCAGTTCCGCTCCTCGGGACAGGGTAGAAAAACTGTTTTTT.